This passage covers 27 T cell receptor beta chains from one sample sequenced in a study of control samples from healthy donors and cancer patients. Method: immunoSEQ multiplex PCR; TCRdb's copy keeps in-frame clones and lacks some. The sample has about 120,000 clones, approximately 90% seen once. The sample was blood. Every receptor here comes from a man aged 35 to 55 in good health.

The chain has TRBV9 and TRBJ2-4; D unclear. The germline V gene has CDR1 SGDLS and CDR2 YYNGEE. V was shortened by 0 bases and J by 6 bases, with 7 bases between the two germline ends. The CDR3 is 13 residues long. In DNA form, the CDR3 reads TGTGCCAGCAGCGTAGGCAACGGAAACATTCAGTACTTC. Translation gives CASSVGNGNIQYF. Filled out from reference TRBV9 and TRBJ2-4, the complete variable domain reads DSGVTQTPKHLITATGQRVTLRCSPRSGDLSVYWYQQSLDQGLQFLIQYYNGEERAKGNILERFSAQQFPDLHSELNLSSLELGDSALYFCASSVGNGNIQYFGAGTRLSVL.

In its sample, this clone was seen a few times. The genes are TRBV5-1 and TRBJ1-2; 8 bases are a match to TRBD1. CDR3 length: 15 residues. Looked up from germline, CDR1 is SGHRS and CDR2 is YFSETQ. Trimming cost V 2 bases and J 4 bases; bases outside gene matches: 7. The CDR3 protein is CASSFPDRVGYGYTF. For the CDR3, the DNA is TGCGCCAGCAGCTTCCCGGACAGGGTAGGCTATGGCTACACCTTC.

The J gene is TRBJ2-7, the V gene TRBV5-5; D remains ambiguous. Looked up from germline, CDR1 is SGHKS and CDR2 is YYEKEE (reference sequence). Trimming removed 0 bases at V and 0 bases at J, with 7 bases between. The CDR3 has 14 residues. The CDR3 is CASSLAANSYEQYF. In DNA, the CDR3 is TGTGCCAGCAGCTTGGCAGCTAACTCCTACGAGCAGTACTTC.

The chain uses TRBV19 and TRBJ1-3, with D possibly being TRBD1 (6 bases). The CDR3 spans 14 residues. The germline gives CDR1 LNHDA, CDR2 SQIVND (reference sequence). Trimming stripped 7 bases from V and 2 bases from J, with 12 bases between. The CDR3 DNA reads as TGTGCCAGTACCATGTGGGGGCCTGGAAACACCATATATTTT. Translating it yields CASTMWGPGNTIYF. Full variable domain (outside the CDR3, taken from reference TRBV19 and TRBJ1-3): DGGITQSPKYLFRKEGQNVTLSCEQNLNHDAMYWYRQDPGQGLRLIYYSQIVNDFQKGDIAEGYSVSREKKESFPLTVTSAQKNPTAFYLCASTMWGPGNTIYFGEGSWLTVV.

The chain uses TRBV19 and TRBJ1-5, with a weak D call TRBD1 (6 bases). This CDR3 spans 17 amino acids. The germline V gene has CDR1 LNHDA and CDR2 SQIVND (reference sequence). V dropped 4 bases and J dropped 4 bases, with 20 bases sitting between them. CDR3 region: CASSNKGQGRLNQPQHF. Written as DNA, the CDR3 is TGTGCCAGTAGTAATAAGGGGCAGGGGCGCCTAAATCAGCCCCAGCATTTT. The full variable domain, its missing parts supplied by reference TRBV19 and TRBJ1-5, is DGGITQSPKYLFRKEGQNVTLSCEQNLNHDAMYWYRQDPGQGLRLIYYSQIVNDFQKGDIAEGYSVSREKKESFPLTVTSAQKNPTAFYLCASSNKGQGRLNQPQHFGDGTRLSIL.

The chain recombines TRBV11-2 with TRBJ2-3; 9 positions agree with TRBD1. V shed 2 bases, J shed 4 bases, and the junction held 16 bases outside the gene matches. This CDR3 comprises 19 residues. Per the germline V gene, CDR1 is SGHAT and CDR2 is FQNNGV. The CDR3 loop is CASSLSFGRQGVSSDTQYF. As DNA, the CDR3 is TGTGCCAGCAGCTTATCTTTTGGGAGACAGGGGGTGAGTTCAGATACGCAGTATTTT.

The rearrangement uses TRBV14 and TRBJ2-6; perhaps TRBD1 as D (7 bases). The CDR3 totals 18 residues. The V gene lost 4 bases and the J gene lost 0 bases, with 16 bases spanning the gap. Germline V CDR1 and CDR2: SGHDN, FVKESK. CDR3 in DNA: TGTGCCAGCAGCCTGGCGGGGACAGCGTTCTCTGGGGCCAACGTCCTGACTTTC. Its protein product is CASSLAGTAFSGANVLTF.

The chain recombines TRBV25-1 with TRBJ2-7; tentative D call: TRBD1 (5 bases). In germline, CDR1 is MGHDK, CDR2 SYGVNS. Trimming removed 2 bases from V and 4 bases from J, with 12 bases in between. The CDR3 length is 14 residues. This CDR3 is CASSEVNRLYEQYF. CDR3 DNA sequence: TGTGCCAGCAGTGAAGTAAACAGGCTATACGAGCAGTACTTC.

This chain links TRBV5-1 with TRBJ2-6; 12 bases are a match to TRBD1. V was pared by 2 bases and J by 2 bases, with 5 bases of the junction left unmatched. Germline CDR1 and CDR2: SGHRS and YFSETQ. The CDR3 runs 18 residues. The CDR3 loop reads CASSLPGQGAAGANVLTF. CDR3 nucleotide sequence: TGCGCCAGCAGCTTACCGGGACAGGGGGCCGCTGGGGCCAACGTCCTGACTTTC.

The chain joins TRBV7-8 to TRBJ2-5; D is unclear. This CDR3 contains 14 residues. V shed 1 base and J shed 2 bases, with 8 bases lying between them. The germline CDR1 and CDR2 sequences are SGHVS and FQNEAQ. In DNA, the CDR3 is TGTGCCAGCAGCTTAGTACGAAGGCAAGAGACCCAGTACTTC. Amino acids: CASSLVRRQETQYF.

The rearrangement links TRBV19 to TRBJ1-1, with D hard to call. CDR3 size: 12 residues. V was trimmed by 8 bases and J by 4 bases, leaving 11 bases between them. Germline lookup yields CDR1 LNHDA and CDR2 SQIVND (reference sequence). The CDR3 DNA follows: TGTGCCAGTCGTGGGCTGGTCACTGAAGCTTTCTTT. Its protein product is CASRGLVTEAFF.

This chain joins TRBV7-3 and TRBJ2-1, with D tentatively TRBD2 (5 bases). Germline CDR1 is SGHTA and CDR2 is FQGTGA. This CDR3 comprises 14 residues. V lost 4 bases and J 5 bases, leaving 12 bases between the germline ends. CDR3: CASSSPGLNNEQFF. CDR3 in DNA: TGTGCCAGCAGCTCTCCAGGACTTAACAATGAGCAGTTCTTC.

The CDR3 DNA follows: TGCGCCAGCAGCCCGGGGGACAGGGAGGAGACCCAGTACTTC. Protein sequence: CASSPGDREETQYF. V usage is TRBV5-1 and J usage is TRBJ2-5, with TRBD1 identical over 9 bases. This CDR3 is built from 14 residues. Germline CDR1 and CDR2: SGHRS and YFSETQ. Trimming took 4 bases from V and 5 from J; bases not matched to a gene: 6.

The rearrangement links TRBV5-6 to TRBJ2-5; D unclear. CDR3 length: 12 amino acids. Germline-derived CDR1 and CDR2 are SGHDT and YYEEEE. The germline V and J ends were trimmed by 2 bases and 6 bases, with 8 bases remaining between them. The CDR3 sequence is CASSLLVKTQYF. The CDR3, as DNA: TGTGCCAGCAGCTTATTGGTAAAGACCCAGTACTTC.

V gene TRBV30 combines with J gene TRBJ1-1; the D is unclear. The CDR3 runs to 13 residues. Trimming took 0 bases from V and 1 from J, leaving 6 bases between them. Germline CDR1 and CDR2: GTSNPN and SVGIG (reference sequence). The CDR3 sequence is CAWSVLRNTEAFF. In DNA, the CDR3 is TGTGCCTGGAGTGTACTAAGGAACACTGAAGCTTTCTTT.

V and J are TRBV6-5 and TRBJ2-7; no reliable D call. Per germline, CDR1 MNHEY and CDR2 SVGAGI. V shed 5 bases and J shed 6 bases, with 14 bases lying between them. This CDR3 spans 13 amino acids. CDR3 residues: CASSRVVGREQYF. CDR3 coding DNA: TGTGCCAGCAGTCGCGTAGTAGGCCGCGAGCAGTACTTC.

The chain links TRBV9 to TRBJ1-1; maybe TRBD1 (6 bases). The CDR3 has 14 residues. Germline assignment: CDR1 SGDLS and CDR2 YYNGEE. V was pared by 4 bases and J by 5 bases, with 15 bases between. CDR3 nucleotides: TGTGCCAGCAGCCTAGAGGGAGGGGGAACTGAAGCTTTCTTT. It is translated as CASSLEGGGTEAFF.

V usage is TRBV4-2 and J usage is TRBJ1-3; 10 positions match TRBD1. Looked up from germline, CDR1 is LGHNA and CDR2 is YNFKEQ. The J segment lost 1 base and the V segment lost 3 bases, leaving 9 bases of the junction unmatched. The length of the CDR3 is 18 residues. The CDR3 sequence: CASSHPGTGESSGNTIYF. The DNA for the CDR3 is TGTGCCAGCAGCCATCCCGGGACAGGGGAATCGTCTGGAAACACCATATATTTT.

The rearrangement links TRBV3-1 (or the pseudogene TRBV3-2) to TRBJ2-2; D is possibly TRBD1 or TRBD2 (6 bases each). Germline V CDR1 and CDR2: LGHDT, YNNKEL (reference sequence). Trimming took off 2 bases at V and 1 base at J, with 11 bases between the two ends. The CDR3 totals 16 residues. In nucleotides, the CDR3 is TGTGCCAGCAGCCAACGTCGGGGGCGGAACACCGGGGAGCTGTTTTTT. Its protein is CASSQRRGRNTGELFF.

DNA of the CDR3: TGTGCCAGTAGTTTCCGCCGACAGGTGAGTCTCGGCGAGCAGTACTTC. Its protein is CASSFRRQVSLGEQYF. J is TRBJ2-7 and V is TRBV19; perhaps TRBD1 as D (6 bases). The CDR3 has 16 residues. The V gene lost 5 bases and the J gene lost 6 bases, with 23 bases spanning the gap. Germline V CDR1 and CDR2: LNHDA, SQIVND (reference sequence).

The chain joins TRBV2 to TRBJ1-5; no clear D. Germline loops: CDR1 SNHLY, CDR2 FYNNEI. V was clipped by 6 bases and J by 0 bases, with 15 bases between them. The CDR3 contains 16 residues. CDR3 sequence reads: CASSPRPTYSNQPQHF. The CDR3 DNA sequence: TGTGCCAGCAGCCCCAGACCGACCTATAGCAATCAGCCCCAGCATTTT.

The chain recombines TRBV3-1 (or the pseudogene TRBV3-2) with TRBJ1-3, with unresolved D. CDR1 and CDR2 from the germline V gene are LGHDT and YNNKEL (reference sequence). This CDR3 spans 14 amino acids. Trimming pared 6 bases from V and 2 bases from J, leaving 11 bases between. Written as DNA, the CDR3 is TGTGCCAGCAGAGCAATGGGGACTGGAAACACCATATATTTT. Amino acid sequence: CASRAMGTGNTIYF.

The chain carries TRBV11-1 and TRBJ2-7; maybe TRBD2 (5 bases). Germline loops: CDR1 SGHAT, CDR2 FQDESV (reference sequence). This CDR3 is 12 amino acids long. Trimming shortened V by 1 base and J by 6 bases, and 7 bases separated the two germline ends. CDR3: CASSLERAEQYF. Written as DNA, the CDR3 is TGTGCCAGCAGCTTAGAGAGGGCCGAGCAGTACTTC. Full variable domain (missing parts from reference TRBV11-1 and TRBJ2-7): EAEVAQSPRYKITEKSQAVAFWCDPISGHATLYWYRQILGQGPELLVQFQDESVVDDSQLPKDRFSAERLKGVDSTLKIQPAELGDSAMYLCASSLERAEQYFGPGTRLTVT.

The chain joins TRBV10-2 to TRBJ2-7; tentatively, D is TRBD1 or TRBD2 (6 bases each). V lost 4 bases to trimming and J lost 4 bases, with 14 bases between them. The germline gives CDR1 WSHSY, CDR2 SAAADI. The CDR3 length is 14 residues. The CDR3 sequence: CASSGTAAGYEQYF. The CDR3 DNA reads TGCGCCAGCAGTGGGACAGCTGCGGGATACGAGCAGTACTTC.

This chain's CDR3 is CASSQEGGPTDTQYF. CDR3 in DNA: TGCGCCAGCAGCCAAGAAGGGGGGCCTACAGATACGCAGTATTTT. The rearrangement joins TRBV4-3 to TRBJ2-3; TRBD1 or TRBD2 may be the D gene (6 bases each). Germline V gives CDR1 LGHNA, CDR2 YSLEER. The CDR3 runs 15 residues. The V end was cut by 0 bases, the J end by 3 bases, with 10 bases between.

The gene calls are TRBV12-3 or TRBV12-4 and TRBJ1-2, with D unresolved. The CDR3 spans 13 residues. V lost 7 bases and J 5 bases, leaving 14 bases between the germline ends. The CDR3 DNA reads TGTGCCAGCACCCCCCGCCCTGAATATGGCTACACCTTC. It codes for CASTPRPEYGYTF.

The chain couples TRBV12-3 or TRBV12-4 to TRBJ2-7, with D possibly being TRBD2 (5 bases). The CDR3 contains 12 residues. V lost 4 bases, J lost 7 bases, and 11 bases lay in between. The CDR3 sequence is CASSSSEGEQYF. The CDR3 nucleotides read TGTGCCAGCAGTTCATCCGAGGGAGAGCAGTACTTC.